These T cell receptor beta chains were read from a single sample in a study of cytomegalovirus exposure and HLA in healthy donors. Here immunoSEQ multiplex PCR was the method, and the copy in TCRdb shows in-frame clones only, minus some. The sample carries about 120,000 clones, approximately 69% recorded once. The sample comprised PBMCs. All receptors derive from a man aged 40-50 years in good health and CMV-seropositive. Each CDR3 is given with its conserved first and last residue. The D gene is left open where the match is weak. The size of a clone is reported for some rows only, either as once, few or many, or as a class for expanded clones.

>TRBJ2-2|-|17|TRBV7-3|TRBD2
TGTGCCAGCAGCTTAACGCTTCGGGGTAGCGGGAGTGGGGAGCTGTTTTTT
CASSLTLRGSGSGELFF
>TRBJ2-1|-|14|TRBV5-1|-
TGCGCCAGCAGCTTGGTACGGCAGCGGGATGAGCAGTTCTTC
CASSLVRQRDEQFF
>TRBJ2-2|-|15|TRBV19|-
TGTGCCAGTAGTACCCTGGGAGCGAACACCGGGGAGCTGTTTTTT
CASSTLGANTGELFF
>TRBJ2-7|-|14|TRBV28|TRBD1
TGTGCCAGCAGTTCGGGACAGGATGGGGACGAGCAGTACTTC
CASSSGQDGDEQYF
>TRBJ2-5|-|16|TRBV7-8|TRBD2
TGTGCCAGCAGCTTAGAGTTAGCGGGGGGGCAAGAGACCCAGTACTTC
CASSLELAGGQETQYF
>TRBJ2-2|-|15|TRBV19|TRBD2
TGTGCCAGTACAGGACTAGCGGGAGGGGCCGGGGAGCTGTTTTTT
CASTGLAGGAGELFF
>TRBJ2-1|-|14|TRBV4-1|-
TGCGCCAGCAGCCAAACTCAGGGGAGCAATGAGCAGTTCTTC
CASSQTQGSNEQFF
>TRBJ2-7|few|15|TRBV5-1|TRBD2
TGCGCCAGCAGCCCGGGAGGGGGACTCCATTACGAGCAGTACTTC
CASSPGGGLHYEQYF
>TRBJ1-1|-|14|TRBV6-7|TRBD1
TGTGCCAGCAGTTCCTTTTCGGGACAGAGTGAAGCTTTCTTT
CASSSFSGQSEAFF
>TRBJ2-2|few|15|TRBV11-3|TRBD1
TGTGCCAGCAGCCGCGGACAGGACGGGACCGGGGAGCTGTTTTTT
CASSRGQDGTGELFF
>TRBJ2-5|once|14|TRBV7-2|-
TGTGCCAGCAGCTTGGACGAGAGGGTGGAGACCCAGTACTTC
CASSLDERVETQYF
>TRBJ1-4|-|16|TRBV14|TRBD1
TGTGCCAGCAGCCACTTCACAGGGGGCACGGTTGAAAAACTGTTTTTT
CASSHFTGGTVEKLFF
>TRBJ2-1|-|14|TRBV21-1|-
TGTGCCAGCGTTACTAGCGGGAGTAACGATGAGCAGTTCTTC
CASVTSGSNDEQFF
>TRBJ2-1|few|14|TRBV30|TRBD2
TGTGCCTGGGGATCTAGCGGTGGGTACAATGAGCAGTTCTTC
CAWGSSGGYNEQFF
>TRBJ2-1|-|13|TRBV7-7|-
TGTGCCAGCAGTCCATCGCACGGGGATGAGCAGTTCTTC
CASSPSHGDEQFF
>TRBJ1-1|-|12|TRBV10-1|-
TGCGCCAGCACAAGTGAGAGAGGTGAAGCTTTCTTT
CASTSERGEAFF
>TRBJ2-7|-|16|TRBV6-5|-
TGTGCCAGCAGTTACTCGAGTGGCGGGGTGACCTACGAGCAGTACTTC
CASSYSSGGVTYEQYF
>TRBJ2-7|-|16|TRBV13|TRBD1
TGTGCCAGCAGCTCGTTGACAGGGACAGGCTCCTACGAGCAGTACTTC
CASSSLTGTGSYEQYF
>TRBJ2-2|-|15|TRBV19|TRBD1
TGTGCCAGTAGTTTACAGGGGCAGAACACCGGGGAGCTGTTTTTT
CASSLQGQNTGELFF
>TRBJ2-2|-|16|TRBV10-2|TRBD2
TGCGCCAGCAGTGCGTTAGCGGGAGGGCCCGCCGGGGAGCTGTTTTTT
CASSALAGGPAGELFF
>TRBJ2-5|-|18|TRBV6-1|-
TGTGCCAGCAGTGGTGGGGCCTCTCTCTCGGCGTACCAAGAGACCCAGTACTTC
CASSGGASLSAYQETQYF
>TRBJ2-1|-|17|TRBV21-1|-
TGTGCCAGCAGCAAGTGGGACAAGATCAGCTCCTACAATGAGCAGTTCTTC
CASSKWDKISSYNEQFF
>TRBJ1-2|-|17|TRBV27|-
TGTGCCAGCGAGTACCGAGGGGGAGGGGTAGCTAACTATGGCTACACCTTC
CASEYRGGGVANYGYTF
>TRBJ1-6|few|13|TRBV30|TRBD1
TGTGCCTGGGTACCGGGACAGGGAGTACCCCTCCACTTT
CAWVPGQGVPLHF
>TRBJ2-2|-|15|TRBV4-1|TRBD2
TGCGCCAGCAGCCAAGACGGGGGGGATTGGCGGGAGCTGTTTTTT
CASSQDGGDWRELFF
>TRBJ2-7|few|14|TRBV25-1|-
TGTGCCAGCAGTGGGCAGGGAGGTCCTTACGAGCAGTACTTC
CASSGQGGPYEQYF
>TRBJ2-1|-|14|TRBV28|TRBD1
TGTGCCAGCACTCCTTTGGGACAGGGCAATGAGCAGTTCTTC
CASTPLGQGNEQFF
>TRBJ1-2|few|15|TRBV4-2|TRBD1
TGTGCCAGCAGCCGAACCCAGGGGGCTAACTATGGCTACACCTTC
CASSRTQGANYGYTF
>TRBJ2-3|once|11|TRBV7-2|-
TGTGCCAGCAGCTCGACAACTACGCAGTATTTT
CASSSTTTQYF
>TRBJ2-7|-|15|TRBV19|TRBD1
TGTGCCAGTAGTTTCCCGGGACAGGGGAGGAACGAGCAGTACTTC
CASSFPGQGRNEQYF
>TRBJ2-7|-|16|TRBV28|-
TGTGCCAGCAGTCCGATCTTGCCCGGGGTGGGCTACGAGCAGTACTTC
CASSPILPGVGYEQYF
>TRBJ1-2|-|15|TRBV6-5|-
TGTGCCAGCAGTTACTCGACCACAGGGAACTATGGCTACACCTTC
CASSYSTTGNYGYTF
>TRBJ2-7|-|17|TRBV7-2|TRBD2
TGTGCCAGCAGCTTAGACGGGACTAGCGGGAGGGCGACCGAGCAGTACTTC
CASSLDGTSGRATEQYF
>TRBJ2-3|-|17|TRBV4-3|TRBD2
TGCGCCAGCAGCCAAGATGCTAGCGGGAGGGCCACAGATACGCAGTATTTT
CASSQDASGRATDTQYF
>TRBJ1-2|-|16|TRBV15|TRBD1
TGTGCCACCAGCGGCCCAAGGGGACAGGGGGCCGATGGCTACACCTTC
CATSGPRGQGADGYTF
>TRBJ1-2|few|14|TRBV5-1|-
TGCGCCAGCAGCTTGGGGCAGTTAAACGATGGCTACACCTTC
CASSLGQLNDGYTF
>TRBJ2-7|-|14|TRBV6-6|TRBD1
TGTGCCAGCAACCGAGGGACAGGGTCATACGAGCAGTACTTC
CASNRGTGSYEQYF
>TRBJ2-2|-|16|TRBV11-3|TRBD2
TGTGCCAGCAGCTCTGCTAGCGGAGCGAACACCGGGGAGCTGTTTTTT
CASSSASGANTGELFF
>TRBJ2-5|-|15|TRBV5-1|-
TGCGCCAGCAGCTTGGCAGGGGTCCACCAAGAGACCCAGTACTTC
CASSLAGVHQETQYF
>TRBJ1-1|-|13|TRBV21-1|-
TGTGCCAGCAGCAAAGAATGCGGGACTGAAGCTTTCTTT
CASSKECGTEAFF
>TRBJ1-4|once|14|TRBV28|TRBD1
TGTGCCTCCGGGACAGGGGGTGCTAATGAAAAACTGTTTTTT
CASGTGGANEKLFF
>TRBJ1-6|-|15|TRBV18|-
TGTGCCAGCTCACCGGACAGTTTTTATAATTCACCCCTCCACTTT
CASSPDSFYNSPLHF
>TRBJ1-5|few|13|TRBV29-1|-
TGCAGCGTTGGAGGCGGCTTTGATCAGCCCCAGCATTTT
CSVGGGFDQPQHF
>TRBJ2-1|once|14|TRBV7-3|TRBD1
TGTGCCAGCAGCAAACGACAGGGTTGGAATGAGCAGTTCTTC
CASSKRQGWNEQFF
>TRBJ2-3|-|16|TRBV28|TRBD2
TGTGCCAGCAGTCTCCTAGCGGGAGGGCCTTCAGATACGCAGTATTTT
CASSLLAGGPSDTQYF
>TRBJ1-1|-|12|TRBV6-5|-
TGTGCCAGCAGTTACTCCGGGGGGCAAGCTTTCTTT
CASSYSGGQAFF
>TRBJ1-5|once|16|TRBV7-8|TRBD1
TGTGCCAGCAGCTTAGGGGCTGCAGGGGGTGGGCAGCCCCAGCATTTT
CASSLGAAGGGQPQHF
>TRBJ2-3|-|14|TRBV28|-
TGTGCCAGCAGTTTAGGTGGGAGTACAGATACGCAGTATTTT
CASSLGGSTDTQYF
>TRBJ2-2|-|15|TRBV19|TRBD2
TGTGCCAGTAGTATTACTAGCGGGAGCGCCGGGGAGCTGTTTTTT
CASSITSGSAGELFF
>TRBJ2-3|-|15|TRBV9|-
TGTGCCAGCAGCGTAGATCTAGCTTTGTCAGATACGCAGTATTTT
CASSVDLALSDTQYF
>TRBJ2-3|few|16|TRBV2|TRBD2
TGTGCCAGCAGCGGGGGACTAGCGGGGGGATCAGATACGCAGTATTTT
CASSGGLAGGSDTQYF
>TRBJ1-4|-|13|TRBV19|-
TGTGCCAGTAGGAAGGGGTTGAATGAAAAACTGTTTTTT
CASRKGLNEKLFF
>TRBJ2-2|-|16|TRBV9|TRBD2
TGTGCCAGCAGCGGCAGCGGGACTCTTACCACCGGGGAGCTGTTTTTT
CASSGSGTLTTGELFF